This paragraph reports one T cell receptor (beta chain). The sample originates from a study of blood T cell repertoires in COVID-19. About the study: Samples of COVID-19 (acute and convalescent) were obtained from the United States, Italy and Spain. PBMCs, B-cell-depleted T cells, or T cells provided the cDNA or gDNA that made up the material.

Assay: immunoSEQ multiplex PCR; the TCRdb copy retains only in-frame clones and omits some. The sample has about 100,000 clones; 80% are singletons. Specimen: peripheral blood. This receptor was identified in a man in his 70s with active or convalescent COVID-19.

Written as DNA, the CDR3 is TGTGCCAGCTCACCGAGGACAGACTTCACCGGGGAGCTGTTTTTT. It codes for CASSPRTDFTGELFF. The chain couples TRBV18 to TRBJ2-2, with a weak D call TRBD1 (6 bases). CDR3 length: 15 amino acids. The germline gives CDR1 KGHSH, CDR2 LQKENI. V lost 3 bases and J 4 bases, leaving 12 bases between the germline ends.